What follows is one T cell receptor (beta chain) and its context. The specificity of this receptor is unknown. Base quality data are lacking; no much larger clone is found one base away. These data belong to a study of Ad26.COV2.S vaccination and SARS-CoV-2 variants (dated by TCRdb to about 2021). Regarding the research as a whole: Donors in the vaccine arm were drawn from COV1001, a phase I-IIa trial of Ad26.COV2.S in healthy adults that was multicentre, randomized, double-blind and placebo-controlled. Investigators did not know the trial group allocation while performing experiments and assessing outcomes. Trial participants were randomized into five groups of five, in which low-dose or high-dose Ad26.COV2.S was given once or twice, or placebo was given on both occasions. Dosing of Ad26.COV2.S was intramuscular, at either 5x10^10 or 1x10^11 viral particles, delivered as one shot or as two shots spaced 56 days apart. The TCR-sequenced set comprised about 30 samples: approximately 20 Ad26.COV2.S vaccine recipients, 5 placebo recipients and 8 SARS-CoV-2 convalescent individuals. TCRbeta repertoire sequencing served as the tool for gauging how specific and how broad the SARS-CoV-2-reactive T cell receptors were following Ad26.COV2.S vaccination.

Sample treatment or condition, as interpreted from the label and publication: 19 received Ad26.COV2.S at low or high dose, single or two shots; roughly 5 received placebo; per-sample allocation not given. Repertoires of vaccine and placebo recipients were sequenced from samples taken on day 63 after the first injection. Between 29 July and 7 August 2020, Cohort 1b enrolled about two dozen adults aged 18-55 years at one site in Boston, USA. Ad26.COV2.S was a replication-incompetent adenovirus type 26 vector expressing a prefusion-stabilized SARS-CoV-2 spike protein from the original Wuhan strain. Relative to germline, V is 3 bases shorter and J is 7 bases shorter, with 22 bases between their ends. In the germline V gene (reference sequence), CDR1 corresponds to MNHEY and CDR2 to SMNVEV. Taken from cysteine to phenylalanine, the CDR3 has 16 residues. The kept DNA is CDR3 alone, 48 bases in frame from the first base.

General conclusions and limits of the study: The study was not powered to compare responses between vaccine doses or regimens. Vaccine and placebo recipients had similar non-spike TCR breadth, a finding consistent with the vaccine containing only spike. After vaccination, substantial breadth of spike-specific CD8+ and CD4+ T cell responses was reported. According to the authors, total T cell responses may have been underestimated by the TCR breadth and depth analyses. Spike-specific TCR breadth was higher in Ad26.COV2.S recipients than in placebo recipients (P = 0.0014).

The immunoSEQ Assay was the method used to sequence TCRbeta CDR3 regions. After extraction, genomic DNA underwent amplification by bias-controlled multiplex PCR, followed by high-throughput sequencing. The paper's data handling went like this. To quantify the absolute abundance of every unique TCRbeta CDR3 region, sequences were collapsed and filtered. T cell fraction was estimated by normalizing TCRbeta template counts to usable DNA, with usable DNA measured through amplification of reference genes found in all nucleated cells. Repertoire TCRs were annotated as SARS-CoV-2-specific by exact matching of V gene, CDR3 amino acid sequence and J gene to a known reactive TCR set. The reference SARS-CoV-2 TCR set came from MIRA and was filtered for enrichment in COVID-19-positive ImmuneCODE repertoires, removing public or cross-reactive TCRs. Using the MIRA antigens, annotated TCRs were further analysed by specific ORF or by position within an ORF. Breadth was defined as the number of annotated unique rearrangements divided by the total number of unique productive rearrangements, and depth was defined as the summed frequency of the annotated unique rearrangements. TCR breadth was compared between groups using two-sided Wilcoxon rank-sum tests. TCRdb's version of the immuneACCESS table is confined to in-frame rearrangements and falls short of the full clone set. An unresolved V gene accounts for under half of the shortfall where checked; the remainder is of unknown origin. V and J calls and clone size come straight from that table; D and trimming were deduced from the DNA. The sample records about 410,000 clones, about 89% of which are singletons. The top ten clones comprise over 1.5% of the sample.

The sequence was obtained from a person aged 18-65 years who received the Ad26.COV2.S COVID-19 vaccine or a placebo. The chain was built from TRBV27 and TRBJ2-7, with the D segment identity uncertain. The specimen was peripheral blood, collected in a trial of Ad26.COV2.S vaccine versus placebo. This receptor carries the CDR3 CASSFHRIQSIREQYF. The bases read TGTGCCAGCAGTTTCCACCGCATACAATCAATACGTGAGCAGTACTTC.